This entry lists 20 T cell receptor beta chains sequenced from one sample in a study of read filtering for tumor transcriptome and immune sequencing. The library was built from around 400 ng RNA with molecular barcoded adaptors for alpha/delta and beta/gamma chains. TCRdb re-called the reads with MiXCR, one entry per CDR3 protein. The data show around 20,000 distinct CDR3 sequences, roughly a fifth seen once. The sample taken for sequencing was a population of CD138-negative cells sorted from bone marrow. The receptors stem from a donor at least 40 years old with multiple myeloma.

This clonotype occurred many times. This chain links TRBV7-2 with TRBJ2-3; 13 bases align to TRBD2. V lost 5 bases and J lost 1; bases outside the gene matches: 6. This CDR3 is built from 17 residues. Germline V lookup: CDR1 SGHTA, CDR2 FQGNSA. The CDR3 nucleotides are TGTGCCAGCAGCGAACTAGCGGGAGGGTTAGGCACAGATACGCAGTATTTT. Amino acids: CASSELAGGLGTDTQYF.

The table lists this clonotype with many counts. The genes are TRBV6-5 and TRBJ2-1; 9 positions agree with TRBD2. Germline lookup yields CDR1 MNHEY and CDR2 SVGAGI. The J segment lost 8 bases and the V segment lost 4 bases, leaving 3 bases of the junction unmatched. This CDR3 spans 13 amino acids. The CDR3 loop is CASSLAGVHEQFF. The CDR3 DNA reads TGTGCCAGCAGTTTAGCGGGAGTCCATGAGCAGTTCTTC.

This clonotype is classed as medium-sized. This rearrangement joins TRBV7-9 to TRBJ1-1; D is uncertain. This CDR3 has 15 residues. The V end was cut by 1 base, the J end by 3 bases, with 12 bases between. In germline, CDR1 is SEHNR, CDR2 FQNEAQ (reference sequence). This CDR3 reads CASSLENWAYTEAFF. CDR3 sequence (DNA): TGTGCCAGCAGCTTAGAGAATTGGGCCTACACTGAAGCTTTCTTT.

This clonotype showed up just a few times. This chain links TRBV4-2 with TRBJ2-6, with D hard to call. V was cut by 0 bases and J by 0 bases, with 12 bases left in between. This CDR3 spans 18 amino acids. Germline CDR1 is LGHNA and CDR2 is YNFKEQ. CDR3 sequence: CASSQDHGPSSGANVLTF. The CDR3 bases are TGTGCCAGCAGCCAAGATCACGGTCCCAGCTCTGGGGCCAACGTCCTGACTTTC.

This clonotype was recorded at least ten times. The rearrangement uses TRBV29-1 and TRBJ1-2; D ambiguous. Germline lookup yields CDR1 SQVTM and CDR2 ANQGSEA. The ends were cut back, 5 bases at V and 0 bases at J, with 10 bases in the middle. CDR3 size: 13 residues. CDR3 nucleotide sequence: TGCAGCGTTTCACCCATAGCTAACTATGGCTACACCTTC. As protein: CSVSPIANYGYTF.

V usage is TRBV29-1 and J usage is TRBJ2-3; tentative D call: TRBD2 (6 bases). This CDR3 contains 20 residues. With 0 bases removed from V and 0 bases from J, the gap between germline ends came to 25 bases. Per germline, CDR1 SQVTM and CDR2 ANQGSEA. The CDR3 protein is CSVEDPLGTRGSGSTDTQYF. CDR3 coding DNA: TGCAGCGTTGAAGACCCCCTGGGGACCAGAGGAAGCGGGAGCACAGATACGCAGTATTTT.

V and J are TRBV24-1 and TRBJ2-5; TRBD1 is a possible D gene (6 bases). CDR1 KGHDR and CDR2 SFDVKD come from the germline V gene. The CDR3 contains 16 residues. Trimming stripped 0 bases from V and 1 base from J, with 11 bases between. CDR3 residues: CATSDLEETGQETQYF. The CDR3 DNA reads as TGTGCCACCAGTGATTTGGAGGAGACAGGCCAAGAGACCCAGTACTTC.

Note on this clonotype: This sequence may be a read error, since a much larger clone differs from it by one base. This chain connects TRBV7-2 to TRBJ2-1; 8 positions match TRBD1. Germline V lookup: CDR1 SGHTA, CDR2 FQGNSA. The length of the CDR3 is 15 residues. CDR3 region: CASRTGQGFRNEQLF. The CDR3 DNA sequence: TGTGCCAGCAGAACCGGACAGGGCTTTAGGAATGAGCAGCTCTTC. The full variable domain, its missing parts supplied by reference TRBV7-2 and TRBJ2-1, is GAGVSQSPSNKVTEKGKDVELRCDPISGHTALYWYRQSLGQGLEFLIYFQGNSAPDKSGLPSDRFSAERTGGSVSTLTIQRTQQEDSAVYLCASRTGQGFRNEQLFGPGTRLTVL.

The chain recombines TRBV2 with TRBJ2-3, with D possibly being TRBD1 or TRBD2 (5 bases each). The CDR3 has 15 residues. V shed 3 bases and J shed 3 bases, with 13 bases lying between them. Germline CDR1 is SNHLY and CDR2 is FYNNEI. The CDR3 here is CASSEGERETDTQYF. DNA of the CDR3: TGTGCCAGCAGTGAGGGGGAACGGGAAACAGATACGCAGTATTTT.

The V and J genes are TRBV6-1 and TRBJ2-1; 9 bases agree with TRBD2. Trimming removed 0 bases from V and 2 bases from J; junction bases left unmatched: 11. Germline V gives CDR1 MNHNS, CDR2 SASEGT. This CDR3 is built from 19 residues. Here the CDR3 DNA reads TGTGCCAGCAGTGAAGCGGCAGACCTAAGACTAGCGGCCTACAATGAGCAGTTCTTC. Its protein product is CASSEAADLRLAAYNEQFF.

This clonotype has a count of ten or more. This sequence joins TRBV29-1 and TRBJ2-2; D is perhaps TRBD1 (6 bases). CDR1 SQVTM and CDR2 ANQGSEA come from the germline V gene. The CDR3 is 12 amino acids. Between the trimmed V and J ends, which lost 6 bases and 2 bases, there was a span of 7 bases. For the CDR3, the DNA is TGCAGCGTGGACAGTAACACCGGGGAGCTGTTTTTT. This sequence encodes CSVDSNTGELFF.

This clonotype was found a few times. The junction shows a germline mismatch at one end, possibly a read error. The chain links TRBV7-9 to TRBJ1-5, with 7 bases that match TRBD1. CDR3 length: 12 amino acids. The germline CDR1 and CDR2 sequences are SEHNR and FQNEAQ (reference sequence). CDR3 DNA: TGTGCCAGCAGCCAAGGGAACCGGGACAGTGAATTT. It translates to CASSQGNRDSEF.

The sample holds a few counts of this clonotype. The V and J genes are TRBV20-1 and TRBJ2-2; a weak D match, TRBD1 (5 bases). V lost 3 bases to trimming and J lost 5 bases, with 16 bases between them. The CDR3 has 15 amino acids. The germline gives CDR1 DFQATT, CDR2 SNEGSKA (reference sequence). As DNA, the CDR3 is TGCAGTGCTAGGGAAAGTAGTTCAGGGACCGGGGAGCTGTTTTTT. Translating it yields CSARESSSGTGELFF.

The V call is TRBV3-1, the J call TRBJ1-1; TRBD1 matches 8 bases. Germline CDR1 reads LGHDT; CDR2 reads YNNKEL (reference sequence). The CDR3 extends over 13 amino acids. After removal of 5 bases from V and 4 bases from J, the junction contained 3 bases not matched to a gene. CDR3 residues: CASSTGQGTEAFF. Written as DNA, the CDR3 is TGTGCCAGCAGCACCGGACAGGGCACTGAAGCTTTCTTT.

In its sample, this clonotype was seen a few times. CDR3 bases: TGTGCCAGCAGTGAAATCGGCACCGGGGAGCTGTTTTTT. Its protein product is CASSEIGTGELFF. The rearrangement links TRBV6-1 to TRBJ2-2; D gene ambiguous. The CDR3 extends over 13 amino acids. Germline V gene data show CDR1 as MNHNS and CDR2 as SASEGT. Trimming pared 2 bases from V and 4 bases from J, leaving 5 bases between.

This clonotype showed up many times. The chain recombines TRBV6-5 with TRBJ2-1; TRBD2 aligns across 8 bases. Germline CDR1 and CDR2: MNHEY and SVGAGI. The CDR3 covers 17 residues. Losses at the gene ends were 2 bases for V and 2 bases for J; bases not matched to a gene: 8. The CDR3 protein is CASSYGGAGVAYNEQFF. CDR3 nucleotides: TGTGCCAGCAGTTACGGAGGAGCGGGAGTGGCCTACAATGAGCAGTTCTTC.

At least ten counts were recorded for this clonotype. The chain couples TRBV19 to TRBJ2-3, with TRBD2 as a possible D gene (6 bases). The V end was cut by 9 bases, the J end by 0 bases, with 13 bases between. This CDR3 has 14 amino acids. In germline, CDR1 is LNHDA, CDR2 SQIVND (reference sequence). The CDR3 loop is CASRSSGSTDTQYF. DNA for the CDR3: TGTGCCAGCCGGAGTAGCGGTAGCACAGATACGCAGTATTTT.

This clonotype was seen repeatedly, ten times or more. CDR3 sequence reads: CSASQTVIDSPLHF. CDR3 DNA sequence: TGCAGTGCTAGCCAGACAGTCATAGATTCACCCCTCCACTTT. V is TRBV20-1 and J is TRBJ1-6, with TRBD1 as a possible D gene (5 bases). There are 14 residues in the CDR3. Germline CDR1 and CDR2: DFQATT and SNEGSKA (reference sequence). The V end lost 3 bases, the J end lost 8 bases, and 14 bases lay between the germline ends.

Comments on this clonotype: A much larger clonotype is one base distant, so this may be a read error. The J gene is TRBJ1-4, the V gene TRBV28; 8 bases are shared with TRBD1. Germline V CDR1 and CDR2: MDHEN, SYDVKM. The CDR3 runs 16 residues. Trimming removed 4 bases from V and 11 bases from J; junction bases left unmatched: 15. In DNA form, the CDR3 reads TGTGCCAGCAGTTCTCGACAGGGGATTATTTTGGGGAAACTGTTTTTT. This gives the protein CASSSRQGIILGKLFF.

This clonotype showed up many times. V usage is TRBV6-2 or TRBV6-3 and J usage is TRBJ1-1, with 7 bases matching TRBD1. The CDR3 loop spans 15 amino acids. Trimming took 5 bases from V and 1 from J; bases not matched to a gene: 7. Germline-derived CDR1 and CDR2 are MNHEY and SVGEGT. CDR3 amino acids: CASSTYRTGNTEAFF. The CDR3 DNA sequence: TGTGCCAGCAGTACCTATCGGACAGGGAACACTGAAGCTTTCTTT.